Included here is one T cell receptor beta chain sequence, with context. The antigen remains undetermined. CDR1 and CDR2 (germline): MDHEN, SYDVKM. The CDR3 length is 14 residues. J lost 2 bases, V lost 4 bases, and 2 bases had no gene match. These data originate in a study of beta chain features in type 1 diabetes. The purity of all sorted populations exceeded 95%. Notes on the study in general: The influence of HLA type on TCRB rearrangement stayed undetermined. Shorter TCRB CDR3s, moderately but significantly so, marked every one of the four CD4+ subsets in Type 1 diabetes patients. Shorter templates might be favored by PCR, and equally so in patients and in controls.

Since all of the isolated RNA was reverse transcribed, expressed TCRB transcripts were what got sequenced. Sequencing was performed with immunoSEQ multiplex PCR; in TCRdb, only in-frame clones are kept and a portion is missing. This table has 600,000 or so clones, around 11% appearing once. This TCR was sampled from a man aged 30-40 years with type 1 diabetes. The sample was naive CD4+ T cells from blood. The chain uses TRBV28 and TRBJ2-7; 10 nucleotides align to TRBD1. The chain's CDR3 is CASSSGTGAYEQYF. The DNA of the CDR3 is TGTGCCAGCAGTTCCGGGACAGGGGCCTACGAGCAGTACTTC.